The T cell receptor beta chain under discussion was sequenced for a study of cytomegalovirus exposure and HLA in healthy donors. Study observations and caveats: With DRB1 most and HLA-C fewest, TCR association rates differed between HLA loci in a later analysis.

The junction had 5 bases not matched to a gene; V was cut back by 6 bases and J by 4 bases. This CDR3 region has 14 residues. CDR1 and CDR2 (germline): MGHDK, SYGVNS. PCR employed 60 Vbeta and 13 Jbeta primers. The protocol was immunoSEQ multiplex PCR, while the TCRdb copy is restricted to in-frame clones and leaves out a portion. This sample has 100,000 to 150,000 clones, with roughly 80% found just once. Details on this clone: As yet, its antigen is unknown.

Sequencing was carried out using PBMCs. The receptor was isolated from a woman in her fifties or sixties in good health and CMV-seronegative. The chain uses TRBV25-1 and TRBJ2-2, with 7 positions matching TRBD1. The CDR3 region has the DNA TGTGCCAGCAGCCGGGACAGACTCACCGGGGAGCTGTTTTTT. Protein product: CASSRDRLTGELFF.